This passage covers 5 T cell receptor beta chains from one sample sequenced in a study of T cells in Graves' hyperthyroidism and ophthalmopathy. Amplification of TCR beta CDR3 regions was performed using RNA transcripts as template. Researchers ran a first-round RT-PCR on the TCR CDR3 using the HTBI primer set. In TCRdb, the multiplex PCR reads were re-called with MiXCR into one record per CDR3 protein. The sample includes roughly 740,000 distinct CDR3 sequences, 15% to 20% of them seen just once. The sequencing sample was made of blood. The receptors originated from a man aged 18-30 years with Graves' hyperthyroidism.

This clonotype was detected ten times or more. The chain is built from TRBV18 and TRBJ1-1; 12 bases align to TRBD1. Germline trimming cut 4 bases from V and 6 bases from J; bases unmatched to any gene: 3. The CDR3 runs to 14 residues. Germline lookup yields CDR1 KGHSH and CDR2 LQKENI. This CDR3 is CASSLGTGGPEAFF. The CDR3 region has the DNA TGTGCCAGCTCACTTGGGACAGGGGGCCCTGAAGCTTTCTTT.

This clonotype showed up just a few times. The V and J genes are TRBV30 and TRBJ2-7, with D perhaps matching TRBD2 (5 bases). V was cut by 1 base and J by 0 bases, with 13 bases left in between. The germline gives CDR1 GTSNPN, CDR2 SVGIG (reference sequence). The CDR3 has 15 residues. Here the CDR3 DNA reads TGTGCCTGGAGTGGGAGGCGGTTAAGCTCCTACGAGCAGTACTTC. The encoded protein is CAWSGRRLSSYEQYF.

At least ten counts were recorded for this clonotype. The gene calls are TRBV28 and TRBJ2-5; D unclear. The V and J ends lost 3 bases and 0 bases respectively, with 8 bases between them. CDR1 and CDR2 (germline): MDHEN, SYDVKM. The CDR3 sequence is 14 residues long. The CDR3 region is CASSLVPDQETQYF. CDR3 nucleotide sequence: TGTGCCAGCAGTTTGGTGCCAGACCAAGAGACCCAGTACTTC.

CDR3 protein: CASSLEGGGALQPQHF. The CDR3 nucleotides are TGTGCCAGCAGCTTAGAGGGGGGGGGGGCTCTTCAGCCCCAGCATTTT. The chain carries TRBV7-2 and TRBJ1-5; tentative D call: TRBD1 (6 bases). The CDR3 consists of 16 residues. Trimming cost V 1 base and J 6 bases, with 16 bases left between them. Germline V lookup: CDR1 SGHTA, CDR2 FQGNSA.

The gene calls are TRBV5-6 and TRBJ2-5, with TRBD1 matching 10 bases. Germline V gene sequence: CDR1 SGHDT, CDR2 YYEEEE. This CDR3 has 14 residues. J gave up 5 bases and V 6 bases, and 7 bases lay outside the gene matches. This chain's CDR3 is CASNVDRGHETQYF. The CDR3 bases are TGTGCCAGCAACGTCGACAGGGGGCACGAGACCCAGTACTTC.